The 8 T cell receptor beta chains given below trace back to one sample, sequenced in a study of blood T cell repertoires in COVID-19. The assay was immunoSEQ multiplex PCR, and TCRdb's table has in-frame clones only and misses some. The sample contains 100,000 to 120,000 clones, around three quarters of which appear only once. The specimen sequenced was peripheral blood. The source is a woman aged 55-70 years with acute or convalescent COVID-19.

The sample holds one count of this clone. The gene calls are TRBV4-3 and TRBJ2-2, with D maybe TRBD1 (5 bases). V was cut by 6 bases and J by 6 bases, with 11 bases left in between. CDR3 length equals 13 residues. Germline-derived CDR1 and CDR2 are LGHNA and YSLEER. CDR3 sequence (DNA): TGCGCCAGCAGTCCAAACAGGCCCGGGGAGCTGTTTTTT. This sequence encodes CASSPNRPGELFF.

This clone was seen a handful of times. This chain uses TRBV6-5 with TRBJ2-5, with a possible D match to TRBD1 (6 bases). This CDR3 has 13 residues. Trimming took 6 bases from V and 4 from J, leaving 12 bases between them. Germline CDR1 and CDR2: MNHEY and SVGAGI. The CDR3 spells CASSNRDTETQYF. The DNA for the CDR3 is TGTGCCAGCAGCAACCGGGACACAGAGACCCAGTACTTC.

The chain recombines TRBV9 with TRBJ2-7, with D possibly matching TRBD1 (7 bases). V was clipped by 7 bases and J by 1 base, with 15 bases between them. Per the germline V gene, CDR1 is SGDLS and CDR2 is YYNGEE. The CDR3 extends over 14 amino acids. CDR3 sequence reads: CASGPGDRSYEQYF. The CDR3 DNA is TGTGCCAGCGGTCCGGGGGACAGATCCTACGAGCAGTACTTC.

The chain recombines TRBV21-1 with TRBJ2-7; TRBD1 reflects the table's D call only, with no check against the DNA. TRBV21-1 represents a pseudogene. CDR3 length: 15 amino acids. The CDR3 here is CARKARDRASYEQYF. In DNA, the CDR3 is TGTGCCAGAAAAGCCCGGGACAGGGCCTCCTACGAGCAGTACTTC.

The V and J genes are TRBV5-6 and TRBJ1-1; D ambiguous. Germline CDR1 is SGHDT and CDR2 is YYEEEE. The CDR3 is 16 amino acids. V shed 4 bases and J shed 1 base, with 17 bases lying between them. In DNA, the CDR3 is TGTGCCAGCAGCACCTGGGCCCTGCCAGGGAACACTGAAGCTTTCTTT. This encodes CASSTWALPGNTEAFF.

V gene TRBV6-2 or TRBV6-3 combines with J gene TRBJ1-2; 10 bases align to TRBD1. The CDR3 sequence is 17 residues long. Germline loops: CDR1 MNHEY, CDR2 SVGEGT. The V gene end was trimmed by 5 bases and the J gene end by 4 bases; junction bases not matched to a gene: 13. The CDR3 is CASSRQTGGIVPYGYTF. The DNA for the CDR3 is TGTGCCAGCAGTCGCCAGACAGGGGGCATCGTCCCCTATGGCTACACCTTC.

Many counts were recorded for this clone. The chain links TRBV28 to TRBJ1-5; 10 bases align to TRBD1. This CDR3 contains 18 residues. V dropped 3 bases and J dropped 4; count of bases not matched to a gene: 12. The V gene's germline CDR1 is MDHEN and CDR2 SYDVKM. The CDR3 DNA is TGTGCCAGCAGTTTGTGGACAGGGGGGAGATTCTCGAATCAGCCCCAGCATTTT. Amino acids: CASSLWTGGRFSNQPQHF. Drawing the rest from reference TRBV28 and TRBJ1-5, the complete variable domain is DVKVTQSSRYLVKRTGEKVFLECVQDMDHENMFWYRQDPGLGLRLIYFSYDVKMKEKGDIPEGYSVSREKKERFSLILESASTNQTSMYLCASSLWTGGRFSNQPQHFGDGTRLSIL.

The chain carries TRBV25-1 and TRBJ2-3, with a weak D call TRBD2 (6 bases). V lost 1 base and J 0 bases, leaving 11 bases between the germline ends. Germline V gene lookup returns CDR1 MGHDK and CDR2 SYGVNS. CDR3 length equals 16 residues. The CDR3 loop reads CASSEWLAESTDTQYF. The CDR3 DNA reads TGTGCCAGCAGTGAATGGTTAGCGGAGAGCACAGATACGCAGTATTTT.